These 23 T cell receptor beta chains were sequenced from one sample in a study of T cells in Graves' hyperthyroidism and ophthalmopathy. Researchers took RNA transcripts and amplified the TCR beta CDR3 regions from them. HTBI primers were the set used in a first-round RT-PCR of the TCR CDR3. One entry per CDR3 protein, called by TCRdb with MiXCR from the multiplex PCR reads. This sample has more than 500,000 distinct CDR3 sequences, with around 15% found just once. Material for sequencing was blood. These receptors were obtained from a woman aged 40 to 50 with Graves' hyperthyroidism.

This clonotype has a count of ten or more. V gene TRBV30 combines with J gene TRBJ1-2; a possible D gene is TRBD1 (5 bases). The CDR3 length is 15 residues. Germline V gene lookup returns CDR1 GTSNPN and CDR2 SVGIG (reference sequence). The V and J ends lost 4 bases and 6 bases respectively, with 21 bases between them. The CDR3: CAWNELGQGTHGYTF. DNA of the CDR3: TGTGCCTGGAACGAACTAGGGCAGGGAACTCATGGCTACACCTTC.

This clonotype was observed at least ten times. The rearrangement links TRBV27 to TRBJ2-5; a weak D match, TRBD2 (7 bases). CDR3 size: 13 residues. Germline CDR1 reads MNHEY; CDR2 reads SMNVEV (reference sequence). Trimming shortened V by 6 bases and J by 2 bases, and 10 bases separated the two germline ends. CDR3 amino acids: CASSKGGQETQYF. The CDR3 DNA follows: TGTGCCAGCAGCAAGGGGGGGCAAGAGACCCAGTACTTC.

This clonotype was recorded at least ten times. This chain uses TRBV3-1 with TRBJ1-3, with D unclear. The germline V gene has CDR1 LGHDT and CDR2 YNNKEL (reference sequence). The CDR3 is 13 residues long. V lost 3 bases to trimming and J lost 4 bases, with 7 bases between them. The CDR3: CASSHLEGNTIYF. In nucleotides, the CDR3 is TGTGCCAGCAGCCACCTAGAGGGAAACACCATATATTTT. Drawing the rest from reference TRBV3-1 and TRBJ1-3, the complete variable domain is DTAVSQTPKYLVTQMGNDKSIKCEQNLGHDTMYWYKQDSKKFLKIMFSYNNKELIINETVPNRFSPKSPDKAHLNLHINSLELGDSAVYFCASSHLEGNTIYFGEGSWLTVV.

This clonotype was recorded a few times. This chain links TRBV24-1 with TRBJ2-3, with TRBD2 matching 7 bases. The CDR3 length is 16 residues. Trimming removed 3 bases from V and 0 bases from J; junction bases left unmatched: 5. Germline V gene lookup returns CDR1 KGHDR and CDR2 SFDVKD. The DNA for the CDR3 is TGTGCCACCAGTGATCCTAGCGGTGCTAGCACAGATACGCAGTATTTT. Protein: CATSDPSGASTDTQYF.

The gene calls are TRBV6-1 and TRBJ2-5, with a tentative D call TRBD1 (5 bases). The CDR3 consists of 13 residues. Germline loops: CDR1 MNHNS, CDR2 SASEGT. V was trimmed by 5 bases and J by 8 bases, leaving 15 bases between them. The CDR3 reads CASSTQGRYTQYF. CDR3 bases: TGTGCCAGCAGTACCCAGGGAAGATACACCCAGTACTTC.

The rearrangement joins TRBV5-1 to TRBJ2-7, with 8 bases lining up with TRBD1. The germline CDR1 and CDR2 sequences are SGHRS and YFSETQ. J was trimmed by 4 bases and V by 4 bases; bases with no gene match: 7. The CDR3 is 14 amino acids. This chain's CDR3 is CASSVMGQAYEQYF. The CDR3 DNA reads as TGCGCCAGCAGCGTGATGGGACAGGCGTACGAGCAGTACTTC.

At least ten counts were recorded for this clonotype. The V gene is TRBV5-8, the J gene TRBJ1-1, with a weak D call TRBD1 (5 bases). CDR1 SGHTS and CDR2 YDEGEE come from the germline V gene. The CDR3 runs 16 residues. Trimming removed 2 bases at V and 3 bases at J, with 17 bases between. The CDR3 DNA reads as TGTGCCAGCAGCTTCGGGACGGGCCTCTGGGACACTGAAGCTTTCTTT. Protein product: CASSFGTGLWDTEAFF.

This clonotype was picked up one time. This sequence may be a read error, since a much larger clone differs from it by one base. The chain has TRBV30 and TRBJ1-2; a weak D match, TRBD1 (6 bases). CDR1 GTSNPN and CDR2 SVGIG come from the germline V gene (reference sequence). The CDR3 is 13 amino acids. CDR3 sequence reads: CAWSSGTHYGCTF. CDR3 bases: TGTGCCTGGAGTTCCGGGACACACTATGGCTGCACCTTC.

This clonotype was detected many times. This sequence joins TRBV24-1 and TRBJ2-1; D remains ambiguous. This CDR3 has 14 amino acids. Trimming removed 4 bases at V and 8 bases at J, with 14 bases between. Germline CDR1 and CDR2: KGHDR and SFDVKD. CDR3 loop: CATSETVLGHEQFF. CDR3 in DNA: TGTGCCACCAGTGAAACGGTCCTGGGCCATGAGCAGTTCTTC.

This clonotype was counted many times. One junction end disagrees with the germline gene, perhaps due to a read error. Here the CDR3 reads CSARGDSDANTGELFF. The CDR3 DNA is TGCAGTGCCAGAGGGGACTCTGACGCGAACACCGGGGAGCTGTTTTTT. The chain links TRBV20-1 to TRBJ2-2; D might be TRBD2 (6 bases). Germline V lookup: CDR1 DFQATT, CDR2 SNEGSKA (reference sequence). The CDR3 is 16 amino acids.

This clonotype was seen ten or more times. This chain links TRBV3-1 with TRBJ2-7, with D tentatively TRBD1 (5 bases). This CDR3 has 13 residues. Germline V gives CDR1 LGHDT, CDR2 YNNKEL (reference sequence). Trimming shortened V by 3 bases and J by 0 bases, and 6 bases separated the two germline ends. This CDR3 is CASSQGPSYEQYF. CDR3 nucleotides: TGTGCCAGCAGCCAGGGGCCCTCCTACGAGCAGTACTTC.

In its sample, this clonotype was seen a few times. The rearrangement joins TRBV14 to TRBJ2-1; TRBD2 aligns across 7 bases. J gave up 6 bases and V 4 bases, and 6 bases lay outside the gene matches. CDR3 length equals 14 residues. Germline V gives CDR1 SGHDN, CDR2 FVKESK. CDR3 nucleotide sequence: TGTGCCAGCAGCCCCCGGACTAGATTCAATGAGCAGTTCTTC. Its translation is CASSPRTRFNEQFF.

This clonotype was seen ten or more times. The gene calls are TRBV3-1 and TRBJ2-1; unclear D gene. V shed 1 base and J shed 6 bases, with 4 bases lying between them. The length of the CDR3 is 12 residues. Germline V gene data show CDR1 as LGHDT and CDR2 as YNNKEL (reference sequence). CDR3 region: CASSQAANEQFF. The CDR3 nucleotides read TGTGCCAGCAGCCAAGCCGCCAATGAGCAGTTCTTC.

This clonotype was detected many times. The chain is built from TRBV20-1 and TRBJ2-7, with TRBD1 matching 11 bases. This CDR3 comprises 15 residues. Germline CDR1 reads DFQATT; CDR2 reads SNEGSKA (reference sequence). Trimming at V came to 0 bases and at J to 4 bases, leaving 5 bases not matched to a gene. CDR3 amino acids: CSARDGGTGGYEQYF. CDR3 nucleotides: TGCAGTGCTAGAGATGGCGGGACAGGGGGATACGAGCAGTACTTC.

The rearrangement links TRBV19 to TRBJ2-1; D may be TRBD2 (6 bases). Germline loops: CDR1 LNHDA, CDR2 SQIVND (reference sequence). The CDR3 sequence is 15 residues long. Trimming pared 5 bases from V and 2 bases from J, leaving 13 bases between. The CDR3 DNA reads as TGTGCCAGTAGTTATGGCGGGAACCCCTACAATGAGCAGTTCTTC. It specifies CASSYGGNPYNEQFF.

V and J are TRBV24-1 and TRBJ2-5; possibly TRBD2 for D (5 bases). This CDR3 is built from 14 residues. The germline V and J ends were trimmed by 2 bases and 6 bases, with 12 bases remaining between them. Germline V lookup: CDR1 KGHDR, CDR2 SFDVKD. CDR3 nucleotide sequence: TGTGCCACCAGTGATTCAGAGGGATTGAAGACCCAGTACTTC. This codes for CATSDSEGLKTQYF.

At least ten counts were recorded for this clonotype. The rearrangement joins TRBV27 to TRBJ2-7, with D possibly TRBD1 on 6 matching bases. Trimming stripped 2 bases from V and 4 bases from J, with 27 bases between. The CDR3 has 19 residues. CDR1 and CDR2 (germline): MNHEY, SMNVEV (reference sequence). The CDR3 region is CASSLASMTGTLQLYEQYF. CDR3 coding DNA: TGTGCCAGCAGTTTAGCCTCTATGACAGGAACCCTCCAACTTTACGAGCAGTACTTC.

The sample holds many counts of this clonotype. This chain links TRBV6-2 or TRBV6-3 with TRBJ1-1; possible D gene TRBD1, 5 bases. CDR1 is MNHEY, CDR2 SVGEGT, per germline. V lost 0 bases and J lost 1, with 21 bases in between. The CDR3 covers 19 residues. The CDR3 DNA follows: TGTGCCAGCAGTTACTCGAGTTTCGGACACCCAAGGGAGAACACTGAAGCTTTCTTT. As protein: CASSYSSFGHPRENTEAFF.

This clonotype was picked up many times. Here the CDR3 DNA reads TGTGCCAGCAGTGAAGTGCTAGCGGGAACCCTCTCCTACGAGCAGTACTTC. Translation: CASSEVLAGTLSYEQYF. This chain connects TRBV6-1 to TRBJ2-7, with 9 bases aligning to TRBD2. V lost 1 base, J lost 0 bases, and 7 bases stayed unmatched. The CDR3 extends over 17 amino acids. Germline-derived CDR1 and CDR2 are MNHNS and SASEGT.

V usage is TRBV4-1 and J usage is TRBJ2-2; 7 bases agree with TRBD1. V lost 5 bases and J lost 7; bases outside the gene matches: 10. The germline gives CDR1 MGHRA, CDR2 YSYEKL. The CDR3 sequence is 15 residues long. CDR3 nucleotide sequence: TGCGCCAGCAGCGGCACACAGGGGTCCAACGGGGAGCTGTTTTTT. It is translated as CASSGTQGSNGELFF.

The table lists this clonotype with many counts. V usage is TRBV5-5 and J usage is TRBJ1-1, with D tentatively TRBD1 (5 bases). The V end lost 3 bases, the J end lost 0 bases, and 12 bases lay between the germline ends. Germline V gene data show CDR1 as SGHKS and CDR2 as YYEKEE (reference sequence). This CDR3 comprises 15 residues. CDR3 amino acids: CASSSQGAMNTEAFF. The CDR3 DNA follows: TGTGCCAGCAGCTCCCAAGGGGCCATGAACACTGAAGCTTTCTTT. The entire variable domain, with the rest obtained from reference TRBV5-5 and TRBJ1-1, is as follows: DAGVTQSPTHLIKTRGQQVTLRCSPISGHKSVSWYQQVLGQGPQFIFQYYEKEERGRGNFPDRFSARQFPNYSSELNVNALLLGDSALYLCASSSQGAMNTEAFFGQGTRLTVV.

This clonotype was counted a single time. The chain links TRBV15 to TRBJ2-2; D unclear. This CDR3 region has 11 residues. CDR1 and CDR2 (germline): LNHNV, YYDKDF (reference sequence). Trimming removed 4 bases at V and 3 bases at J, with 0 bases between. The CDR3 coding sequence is TGTGCCACCAGCAACACCGGGGAGCTGTTTTTT. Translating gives CATSNTGELFF.

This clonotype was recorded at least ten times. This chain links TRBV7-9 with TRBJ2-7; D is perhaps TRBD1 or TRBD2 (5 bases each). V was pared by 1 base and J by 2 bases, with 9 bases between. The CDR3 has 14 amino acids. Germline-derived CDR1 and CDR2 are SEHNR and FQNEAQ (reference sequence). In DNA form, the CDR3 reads TGTGCCAGCAGCTTAGGGGGACCACCCTACGAGCAGTACTTC. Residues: CASSLGGPPYEQYF.